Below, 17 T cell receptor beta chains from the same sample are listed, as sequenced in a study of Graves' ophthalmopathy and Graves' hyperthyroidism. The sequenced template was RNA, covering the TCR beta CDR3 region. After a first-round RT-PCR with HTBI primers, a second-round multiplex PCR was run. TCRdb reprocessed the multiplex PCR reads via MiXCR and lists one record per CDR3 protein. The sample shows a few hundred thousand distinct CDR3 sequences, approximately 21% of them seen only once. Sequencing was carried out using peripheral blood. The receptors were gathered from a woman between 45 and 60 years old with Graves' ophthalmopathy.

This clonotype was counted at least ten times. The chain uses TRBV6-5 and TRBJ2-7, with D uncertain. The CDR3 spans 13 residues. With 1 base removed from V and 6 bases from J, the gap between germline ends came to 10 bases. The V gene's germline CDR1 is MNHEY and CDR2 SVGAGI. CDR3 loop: CASSYLIAGEQYF. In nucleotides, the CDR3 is TGTGCCAGCAGTTACTTAATAGCTGGCGAGCAGTACTTC.

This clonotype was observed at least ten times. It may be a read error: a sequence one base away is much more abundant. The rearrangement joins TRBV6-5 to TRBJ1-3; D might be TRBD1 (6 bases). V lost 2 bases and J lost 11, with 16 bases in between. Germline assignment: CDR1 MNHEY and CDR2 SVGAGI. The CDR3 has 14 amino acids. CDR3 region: CASSYGGQRDAIYF. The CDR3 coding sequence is TGTGCCAGCAGTTACGGGGGACAACGAGACGCCATATATTTT.

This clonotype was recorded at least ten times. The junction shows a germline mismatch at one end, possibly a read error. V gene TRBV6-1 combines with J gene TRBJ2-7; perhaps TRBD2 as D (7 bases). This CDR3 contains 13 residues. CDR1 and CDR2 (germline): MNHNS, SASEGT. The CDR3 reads CASSEARGDTSHF. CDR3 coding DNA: TGTGCCAGCAGTGAAGCACGGGGGGACACCAGCCACTTC.

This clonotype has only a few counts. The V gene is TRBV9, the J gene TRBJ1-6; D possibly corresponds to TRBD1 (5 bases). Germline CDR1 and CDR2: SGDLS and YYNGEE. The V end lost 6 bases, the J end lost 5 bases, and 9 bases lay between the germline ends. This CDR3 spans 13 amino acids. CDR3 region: CASKGPDNSPLHF. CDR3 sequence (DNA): TGTGCCAGCAAGGGACCTGATAATTCACCCCTCCACTTT.

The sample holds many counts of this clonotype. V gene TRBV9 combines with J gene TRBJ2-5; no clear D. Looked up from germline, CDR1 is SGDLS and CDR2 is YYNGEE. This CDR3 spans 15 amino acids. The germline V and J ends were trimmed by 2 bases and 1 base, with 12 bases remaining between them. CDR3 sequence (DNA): TGTGCCAGCAGCGTGGCAGCAACATTCCAAGAGACCCAGTACTTC. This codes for CASSVAATFQETQYF. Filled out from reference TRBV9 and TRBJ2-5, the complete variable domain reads DSGVTQTPKHLITATGQRVTLRCSPRSGDLSVYWYQQSLDQGLQFLIQYYNGEERAKGNILERFSAQQFPDLHSELNLSSLELGDSALYFCASSVAATFQETQYFGPGTRLLVL.

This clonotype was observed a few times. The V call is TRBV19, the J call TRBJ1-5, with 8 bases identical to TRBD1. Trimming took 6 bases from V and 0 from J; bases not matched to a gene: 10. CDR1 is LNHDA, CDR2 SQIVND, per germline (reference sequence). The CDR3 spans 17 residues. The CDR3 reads CASRSIGGQDSNQPQHF. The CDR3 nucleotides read TGTGCCAGTAGAAGTATAGGGGGACAGGATAGCAATCAGCCCCAGCATTTT.

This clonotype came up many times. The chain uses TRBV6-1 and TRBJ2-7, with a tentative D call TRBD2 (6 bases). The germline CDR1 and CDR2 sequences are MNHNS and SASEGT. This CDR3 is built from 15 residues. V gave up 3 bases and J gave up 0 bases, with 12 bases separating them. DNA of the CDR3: TGTGCCAGCAGTGAGCTTCGCGGGGTCTCCTACGAGCAGTACTTC. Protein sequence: CASSELRGVSYEQYF.

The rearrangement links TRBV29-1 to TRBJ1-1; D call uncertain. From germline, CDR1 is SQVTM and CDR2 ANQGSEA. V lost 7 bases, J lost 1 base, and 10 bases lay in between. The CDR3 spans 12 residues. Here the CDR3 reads CSASYRNTEAFF. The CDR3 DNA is TGCAGCGCCTCTTACCGGAACACTGAAGCTTTCTTT.

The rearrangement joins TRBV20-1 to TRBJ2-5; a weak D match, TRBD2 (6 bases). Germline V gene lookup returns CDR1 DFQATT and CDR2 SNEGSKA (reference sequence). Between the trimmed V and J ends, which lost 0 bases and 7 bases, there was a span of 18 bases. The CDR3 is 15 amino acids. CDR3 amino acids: CSARDVGEVERTQYF. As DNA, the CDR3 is TGCAGTGCTAGAGATGTGGGGGAGGTGGAGAGGACCCAGTACTTC.

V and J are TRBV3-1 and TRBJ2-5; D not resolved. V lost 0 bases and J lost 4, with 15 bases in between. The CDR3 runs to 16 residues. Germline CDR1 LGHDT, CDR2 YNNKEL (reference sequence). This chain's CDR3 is CASSQERAAPGETQYF. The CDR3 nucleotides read TGTGCCAGCAGCCAAGAACGGGCGGCGCCGGGAGAGACCCAGTACTTC.

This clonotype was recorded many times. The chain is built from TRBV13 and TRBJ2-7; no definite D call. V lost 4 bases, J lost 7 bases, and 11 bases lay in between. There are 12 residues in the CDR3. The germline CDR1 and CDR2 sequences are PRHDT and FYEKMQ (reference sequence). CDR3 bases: TGTGCCAGCAGCTACACACGTGAGGAGCAGTACTTC. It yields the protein CASSYTREEQYF.

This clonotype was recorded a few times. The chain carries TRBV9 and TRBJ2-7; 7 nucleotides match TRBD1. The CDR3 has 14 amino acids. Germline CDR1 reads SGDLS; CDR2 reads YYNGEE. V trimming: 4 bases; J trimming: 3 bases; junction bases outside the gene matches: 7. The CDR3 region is CASSPPDRVYEQYF. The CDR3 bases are TGTGCCAGCAGCCCGCCAGACAGGGTCTACGAGCAGTACTTC. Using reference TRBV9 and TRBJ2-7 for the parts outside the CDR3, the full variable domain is DSGVTQTPKHLITATGQRVTLRCSPRSGDLSVYWYQQSLDQGLQFLIQYYNGEERAKGNILERFSAQQFPDLHSELNLSSLELGDSALYFCASSPPDRVYEQYFGPGTRLTVT.

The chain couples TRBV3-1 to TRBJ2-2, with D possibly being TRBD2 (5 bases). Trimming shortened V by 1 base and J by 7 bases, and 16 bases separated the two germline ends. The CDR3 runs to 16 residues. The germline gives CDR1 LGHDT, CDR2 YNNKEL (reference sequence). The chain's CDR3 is CASSQVTAGGLGELFF. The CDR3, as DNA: TGTGCCAGCAGCCAAGTTACTGCCGGAGGTCTCGGGGAGCTGTTTTTT.

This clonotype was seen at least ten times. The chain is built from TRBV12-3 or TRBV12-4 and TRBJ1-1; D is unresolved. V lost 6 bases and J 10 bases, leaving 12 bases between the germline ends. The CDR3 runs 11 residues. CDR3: CASRDPSRAFF. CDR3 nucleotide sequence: TGTGCCAGCAGGGACCCCTCGAGAGCTTTCTTT.

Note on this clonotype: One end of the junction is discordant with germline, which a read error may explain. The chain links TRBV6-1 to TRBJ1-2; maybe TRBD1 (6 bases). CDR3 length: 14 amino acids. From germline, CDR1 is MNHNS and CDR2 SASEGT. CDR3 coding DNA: TGTGCCAGCAGTGAAAGCAGGGGTGACTATGGCTACATCTTC. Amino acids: CASSESRGDYGYIF.

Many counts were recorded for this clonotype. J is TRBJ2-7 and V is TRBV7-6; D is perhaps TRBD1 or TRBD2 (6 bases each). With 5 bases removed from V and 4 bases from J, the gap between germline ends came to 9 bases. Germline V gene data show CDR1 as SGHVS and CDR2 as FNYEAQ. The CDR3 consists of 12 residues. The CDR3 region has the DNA TGTGCCAGCAGCCAGGGGAGGTACGAGCAGTACTTC. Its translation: CASSQGRYEQYF.

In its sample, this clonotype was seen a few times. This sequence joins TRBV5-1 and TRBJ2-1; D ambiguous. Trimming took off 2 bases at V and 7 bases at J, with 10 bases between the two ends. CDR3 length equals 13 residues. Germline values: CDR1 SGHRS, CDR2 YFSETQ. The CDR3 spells CASSFWSENEQFF. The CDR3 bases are TGCGCCAGCAGCTTTTGGAGCGAGAATGAGCAGTTCTTC.